This entry describes one TCR beta chain. Its antigen is still unknown. No clone much larger than this one lies a single base away; base qualities are absent. The sample comes from a study of siplizumab effects on memory and regulatory T cells (dated by TCRdb to about 2019). At the level of the whole study: The study looked at the effect of siplizumab, an anti-CD2 antibody, on alloreactive T-cell subsets in allogeneic mixed lymphocyte reactions made from human PBMCs.

Points the paper makes about the study in general: The cumulative frequency of alloreactive sequences that could be traced back to unstimulated CD4+ memory T cells was significantly reduced by siplizumab. About 75-95% of proliferating CD4+ or CD8+ clones could not be given a naive or memory phenotype. Because sequences at frequencies below about 10^-5 were poorly captured, only a minor fraction of alloreactive clones could be mapped back to unstimulated subsets. Greater diversity appeared to be present in unstimulated naive T cells than in memory T cells, and a substantial contribution to the alloresponse seemed to be made by naive cells. Among mappable alloreactive CD4+ clones, an average Treg-derived fraction of almost 70% was observed with siplizumab, compared with roughly 28% in control reactions. The suppressive function of proliferating Tregs from siplizumab cultures was not functionally confirmed.

Trimming takes 3 bases from V and 9 bases from J, and the germline ends sit 15 bases apart. The CDR3 covers 13 residues, taking in both the cysteine and the phenylalanine. This entry keeps only the CDR3 DNA: 39 bases, framed from base 1. CDR1 and CDR2 are drawn from the germline V gene: SQVTM, ANQGSEA. Library preparation was by the immunoSEQ multiplex PCR assay. Around 94,000 TCR templates per sample were assayed on the deep sequencing platform. Genomic DNA extracted from sorted T cells was used for TCRbeta CDR3 sequencing. Processing in the source paper ran as follows. The R programming language was used for clonal analysis of the TCRbeta CDR3 data. Comparing unstimulated samples against CFSE-low samples taken after the reaction was how alloreactive CD4+ and CD8+ clones were defined. Regulatory or non-regulatory origin was assigned to alloreactive CD4+ clones by matching of sequences to sorted unstimulated Treg and non-Treg repertoires. Held by TCRdb, this immuneACCESS table contains in-frame sequences only and omits some clones. Under half of the omission traces to an unresolved V gene where checked; the cause of the rest is unknown. D and trimming come from the DNA, and the V and J calls and clone size come from that table. The sample data list about 69,000 clones, and around 90% of these were observed just once. In total, the top ten clones hold about 1.5% of the sample.

Sorted unstimulated T cells and proliferating T cells recovered from mixed lymphocyte reactions were subjected to TCRbeta CDR3 sequencing. Fresh whole blood from ten to eleven HLA-typed healthy donors served as the source for isolating PBMCs. Unstimulated CD4+ regulatory T cells were FACS-sorted to map the origin of alloreactive clones. The sample consisted of Tregs sorted from blood. The chain is made from TRBV29-1 and TRBJ2-1; the D gene remains uncertain. This TCR was sampled from a human donor in good health. The DNA sequence follows: TGCAGCGTTGAGAGCAGCCCTACAGTTGAGCAGTTCTTC. Translation gives CSVESSPTVEQFF.